These T cell receptor beta chains were read from a single sample in a study of spatial heterogeneity in lung cancer. Each CDR3 protein is one row after TCRdb ran MiXCR on the 5' RACE reads. The sample contains some 120,000 distinct CDR3 sequences, 12% of which appear only once. The sample consisted of PBMCs, taken at follow-up. These receptors originate from a male donor with early-stage non-small cell lung cancer. Each CDR3 is given with its conserved first and last residue. D genes are given only for firm matches. A row's size may be missing; if present it is once, few, many or a size class.

d_call: TRBD2; cdr3_length: 16; v_call: TRBV29-1; clone_size: medium-sized; j_call: TRBJ2-1; cdr3_aa: CSVEDHSGEANNEQFF; cdr3_nt: TGCAGCGTTGAAGATCATAGCGGGGAGGCCAACAATGAGCAGTTCTTC
d_call: .; cdr3_length: 13; v_call: TRBV6-6; clone_size: many; j_call: TRBJ2-2; cdr3_aa: CASIKGRGGELFF; cdr3_nt: TGTGCCAGCATCAAGGGCCGGGGCGGGGAGCTGTTTTTT
d_call: TRBD1; cdr3_length: 15; v_call: TRBV6-5; clone_size: .; j_call: TRBJ1-2; cdr3_aa: CASRKTQGADYGYTF; cdr3_nt: TGTGCCAGCAGAAAAACGCAGGGGGCTGACTATGGCTACACCTTC
d_call: .; cdr3_length: 14; v_call: TRBV6-6; clone_size: once; j_call: TRBJ2-2; cdr3_aa: CASSARVLAGELFF; cdr3_nt: TGTGCCAGCAGCGCCAGGGTTTTGGCCGGGGAGCTGTTTTTT
d_call: TRBD1; cdr3_length: 14; v_call: TRBV6-5; clone_size: many; j_call: TRBJ2-7; cdr3_aa: CASSLQGAQGEQYF; cdr3_nt: TGTGCCAGCAGTTTACAGGGGGCGCAAGGCGAGCAGTACTTC
d_call: TRBD2; cdr3_length: 17; v_call: TRBV4-3; clone_size: .; j_call: TRBJ2-7; cdr3_aa: CASSQDSGGPPRWEQYF; cdr3_nt: TGCGCCAGCAGCCAAGATAGCGGGGGCCCTCCCAGATGGGAGCAGTACTTC
d_call: .; cdr3_length: 15; v_call: TRBV12-5; clone_size: many; j_call: TRBJ1-5; cdr3_aa: CASGLGMREDQPQHF; cdr3_nt: TGTGCTAGTGGTTTGGGTATGAGGGAAGATCAGCCCCAGCATTTT
d_call: .; cdr3_length: 13; v_call: TRBV18; clone_size: .; j_call: TRBJ2-7; cdr3_aa: CASSPGPGYEQYF; cdr3_nt: TGTGCCAGCTCACCAGGGCCCGGGTACGAGCAGTACTTC
d_call: .; cdr3_length: 15; v_call: TRBV27; clone_size: .; j_call: TRBJ1-5; cdr3_aa: CASTRWGDGNQPQHF; cdr3_nt: TGTGCCAGCACACGCTGGGGGGATGGCAATCAGCCCCAGCATTTT
d_call: .; cdr3_length: 14; v_call: TRBV7-9; clone_size: many; j_call: TRBJ2-7; cdr3_aa: CASSSQRYSYEQYF; cdr3_nt: TGTGCCAGCAGCTCCCAACGGTATTCCTACGAGCAGTACTTC
d_call: TRBD1; cdr3_length: 16; v_call: TRBV15; clone_size: .; j_call: TRBJ2-5; cdr3_aa: CATSRGYPGTEETQYF; cdr3_nt: TGTGCCACCAGCAGAGGCTACCCCGGGACAGAAGAGACCCAGTACTTC
d_call: .; cdr3_length: 13; v_call: TRBV12-3/TRBV12-4; clone_size: .; j_call: TRBJ1-2; cdr3_aa: CASSPARPKGYTF; cdr3_nt: TGTGCCAGCAGTCCGGCCAGGCCGAAGGGCTACACCTTC
d_call: .; cdr3_length: 14; v_call: TRBV7-2; clone_size: .; j_call: TRBJ1-2; cdr3_aa: CASSLTPTDYGYTF; cdr3_nt: TGTGCCAGCAGCCTAACGCCGACAGACTATGGCTACACCTTC
d_call: TRBD1; cdr3_length: 16; v_call: TRBV11-2; clone_size: many; j_call: TRBJ2-7; cdr3_aa: CASSSAGTGNSYEQYF; cdr3_nt: TGTGCCAGCAGCTCAGCCGGGACAGGGAATTCCTACGAGCAGTACTTC
d_call: .; cdr3_length: 13; v_call: TRBV7-2; clone_size: many; j_call: TRBJ1-5; cdr3_aa: CASRRSSNQPQHF; cdr3_nt: TGTGCCAGCAGACGGAGTAGCAATCAGCCCCAGCATTTT
d_call: .; cdr3_length: 14; v_call: TRBV6-6; clone_size: many; j_call: TRBJ2-5; cdr3_aa: CASSPTRGQETQYF; cdr3_nt: TGTGCCAGCAGTCCTACCCGGGGACAAGAGACCCAGTACTTC
d_call: TRBD2; cdr3_length: 12; v_call: TRBV20-1; clone_size: many; j_call: TRBJ2-1; cdr3_aa: CSAPLLAGEQFF; cdr3_nt: TGCAGTGCACCGTTACTAGCGGGGGAGCAGTTCTTC
d_call: TRBD2; cdr3_length: 15; v_call: TRBV5-4; clone_size: few; j_call: TRBJ2-1; cdr3_aa: CASSAFSGGAGEQFF; cdr3_nt: TGTGCCAGCAGCGCTTTTAGCGGGGGGGCCGGTGAGCAGTTCTTC
d_call: .; cdr3_length: 16; v_call: TRBV4-1; clone_size: few; j_call: TRBJ2-1; cdr3_aa: CASSEDKGLSYNEQFF; cdr3_nt: TGCGCCAGCAGCGAAGACAAGGGCCTCTCCTACAATGAGCAGTTCTTC
d_call: .; cdr3_length: 14; v_call: TRBV9; clone_size: few; j_call: TRBJ1-1; cdr3_aa: CASSVKEENTEAFF; cdr3_nt: TGTGCCAGCAGCGTAAAGGAGGAGAACACTGAAGCTTTCTTT
d_call: .; cdr3_length: 13; v_call: TRBV5-1; clone_size: .; j_call: TRBJ1-1; cdr3_aa: CASHGGTNTEAFF; cdr3_nt: TGCGCCAGCCACGGAGGGACGAACACTGAAGCTTTCTTT
d_call: .; cdr3_length: 15; v_call: TRBV20-1; clone_size: .; j_call: TRBJ2-3; cdr3_aa: CSPRGRGLSTDTQYF; cdr3_nt: TGCAGCCCTAGGGGGCGGGGACTAAGCACAGATACGCAGTATTTT
d_call: .; cdr3_length: 13; v_call: TRBV12-3/TRBV12-4; clone_size: few; j_call: TRBJ1-1; cdr3_aa: CASRTAKLTEAFF; cdr3_nt: TGTGCCAGCAGGACCGCTAAGCTCACTGAAGCTTTCTTT
d_call: .; cdr3_length: 14; v_call: TRBV6-6; clone_size: many; j_call: TRBJ1-4; cdr3_aa: CASSYYGRNEKLFF; cdr3_nt: TGTGCCAGCAGTTATTACGGGCGGAATGAAAAACTGTTTTTT
d_call: .; cdr3_length: 13; v_call: TRBV24-1; clone_size: .; j_call: TRBJ2-3; cdr3_aa: CATSDWGRDTQYF; cdr3_nt: TGTGCCACCAGTGACTGGGGGCGGGATACGCAGTATTTT
d_call: .; cdr3_length: 17; v_call: TRBV2; clone_size: .; j_call: TRBJ1-1; cdr3_aa: CASRYGGNVLLDTEAFF; cdr3_nt: TGTGCCAGCAGGTACGGGGGTAACGTTTTATTGGACACTGAAGCTTTCTTT
d_call: TRBD2; cdr3_length: 15; v_call: TRBV5-1; clone_size: few; j_call: TRBJ2-1; cdr3_aa: CASATTSGVFDEQFF; cdr3_nt: TGCGCCAGCGCTACTACTAGCGGGGTTTTCGATGAGCAGTTCTTC
d_call: .; cdr3_length: 15; v_call: TRBV7-9; clone_size: many; j_call: TRBJ1-5; cdr3_aa: CASSPTSGGNQPQHF; cdr3_nt: TGTGCCAGCAGCCCCACCAGTGGAGGCAATCAGCCCCAGCATTTT
d_call: .; cdr3_length: 13; v_call: TRBV4-1; clone_size: .; j_call: TRBJ1-4; cdr3_aa: CAIRDAGAEKLFF; cdr3_nt: TGCGCCATCCGGGACGCAGGGGCGGAAAAACTGTTTTTT
d_call: .; cdr3_length: 14; v_call: TRBV5-1; clone_size: .; j_call: TRBJ2-7; cdr3_aa: CASSLVSASSEQYF; cdr3_nt: TGCGCCAGCAGCTTGGTTTCCGCTTCGAGCGAGCAGTACTTC
d_call: .; cdr3_length: 15; v_call: TRBV9; clone_size: .; j_call: TRBJ2-1; cdr3_aa: CASSVVGGTDNEQFF; cdr3_nt: TGTGCCAGCAGCGTAGTCGGCGGGACAGACAATGAGCAGTTCTTC
d_call: .; cdr3_length: 17; v_call: TRBV3-1; clone_size: .; j_call: TRBJ1-6; cdr3_aa: CASSYAAGQSSNSPLHF; cdr3_nt: TGTGCCAGCAGTTACGCGGCCGGACAGTCTAGTAATTCACCCCTCCACTTT
d_call: .; cdr3_length: 13; v_call: TRBV7-8; clone_size: many; j_call: TRBJ1-6; cdr3_aa: CASNPSGDTPLHF; cdr3_nt: TGTGCCAGCAACCCATCAGGGGACACACCCCTCCACTTT
d_call: TRBD2; cdr3_length: 15; v_call: TRBV29-1; clone_size: .; j_call: TRBJ2-7; cdr3_aa: CSVSRTSGSSYEQYF; cdr3_nt: TGCAGCGTTTCCCGGACTAGCGGGAGCTCCTACGAGCAGTACTTC
d_call: .; cdr3_length: 15; v_call: TRBV20-1; clone_size: many; j_call: TRBJ1-2; cdr3_aa: CSARPPRGNRDGYTF; cdr3_nt: TGCAGTGCTAGACCCCCGAGAGGGAACCGTGATGGCTACACCTTC
d_call: .; cdr3_length: 15; v_call: TRBV5-6; clone_size: .; j_call: TRBJ2-1; cdr3_aa: CASSLFMTSYNEQFF; cdr3_nt: TGTGCCAGCAGCTTGTTTATGACCTCCTACAATGAGCAGTTCTTC
d_call: .; cdr3_length: 16; v_call: TRBV28; clone_size: once; j_call: TRBJ2-7; cdr3_aa: CASSSTRGFVPYEQYF; cdr3_nt: TGTGCCAGCAGTTCCACCCGAGGGTTCGTTCCCTACGAGCAGTACTTC
d_call: TRBD1; cdr3_length: 15; v_call: TRBV27; clone_size: many; j_call: TRBJ1-5; cdr3_aa: CASSADRGRDQPQHF; cdr3_nt: TGTGCCAGCAGCGCAGACAGGGGGCGAGATCAGCCCCAGCATTTT
d_call: .; cdr3_length: 13; v_call: TRBV10-3; clone_size: few; j_call: TRBJ2-7; cdr3_aa: CAISESGTYEQYF; cdr3_nt: TGTGCCATCAGTGAGTCGGGGACCTACGAGCAGTACTTC
d_call: TRBD1; cdr3_length: 13; v_call: TRBV3-1; clone_size: few; j_call: TRBJ1-5; cdr3_aa: CASSQTGYQPQHF; cdr3_nt: TGTGCCAGCAGCCAGACAGGGTACCAGCCCCAGCATTTT